The clone carrying this T cell receptor beta chain has just a few counts. What it binds is unknown. This sample is drawn from a study of identical twins. Study conclusions and caveats: With monozygotic twins, out-of-frame TCR alpha sharing exceeded what models estimated.

V gave up 1 base and J gave up 6 bases, with 9 bases separating them. From germline, CDR1 is KGHDR and CDR2 SFDVKD. The CDR3 loop spans 13 amino acids. MiXCR, run by TCRdb on the 5' RACE reads, gives a single entry per CDR3 protein. The data show around 240,000 distinct CDR3 sequences, 5.5% to 7% seen once. These records were also assigned to another study, of yellow fever vaccine responses in identical twins.

Sequencing was performed on memory (CD45RO+) T cells sorted from blood. The V gene is TRBV24-1, the J gene TRBJ2-7; D perhaps matches TRBD2 (5 bases). The clonotype comes from a woman aged 18 to 35 in good health. CDR3 in DNA: TGTGCCACCAGTGATTTTATTGGAGGCGAGCAGTACTTC. Residues: CATSDFIGGEQYF.